The 31 T cell receptor beta chains given below trace back to one sample, sequenced in a study of blood T cell repertoires in COVID-19. TCRdb's copy holds only in-frame clones and misses some; the assay was immunoSEQ multiplex PCR. This sample yields about 96,000 clones, of which 80% to 90% are seen a single time; around 4.3% belongs to the top ten. Specimen: peripheral blood. The origin of the receptors is a human donor with COVID-19, enrolled during active disease. The donor label of this sample is uncertain.

The CDR3 DNA reads TGTGCCAGCAGTCTCGGGAGTGAGCAGTTCTTC. Translating it yields CASSLGSEQFF. This sequence joins TRBV12-3 or TRBV12-4 and TRBJ2-1, with TRBD2 as a possible D gene (6 bases). The ends were cut back, 5 bases at V and 9 bases at J, with 8 bases in the middle. This CDR3 is built from 11 residues.

This chain links TRBV5-1 with TRBJ1-4; 8 positions agree with TRBD1. The CDR3 has 14 residues. V dropped 2 bases and J dropped 8; count of bases not matched to a gene: 5. In germline, CDR1 is SGHRS, CDR2 YFSETQ. CDR3 amino acids: CASSFGQGGEKLFF. The CDR3 nucleotides are TGCGCCAGCAGCTTCGGACAGGGTGGAGAAAAACTGTTTTTT.

The rearrangement joins TRBV25-1 to TRBJ2-7; the match to TRBD1 covers 9 bases. V gave up 3 bases and J gave up 4 bases; unmatched junction bases: 7. Germline V gene sequence: CDR1 MGHDK, CDR2 SYGVNS. The CDR3 extends over 15 amino acids. The CDR3 DNA follows: TGTGCCAGCAGTGACGATGGACAGGGGTCATACGAGCAGTACTTC. It translates to CASSDDGQGSYEQYF.

This chain joins TRBV2 and TRBJ2-5, with D unresolved. The CDR3 is 13 residues long. V lost 2 bases and J lost 0, with 4 bases in between. Germline V gene data show CDR1 as SNHLY and CDR2 as FYNNEI. In DNA, the CDR3 is TGTGCCAGCAGTGAAACAAACCAAGAGACCCAGTACTTC. Protein product: CASSETNQETQYF.

The chain is built from TRBV15 and TRBJ2-7; TRBD2 is a possible D gene (6 bases). V was trimmed by 5 bases and J by 6 bases, leaving 11 bases between them. The CDR3 spans 12 residues. From germline, CDR1 is LNHNV and CDR2 YYDKDF (reference sequence). The CDR3 DNA sequence: TGTGCCACCAGCCGGGGGAGCCGCGAGCAGTACTTC. Translated: CATSRGSREQYF.

This chain uses TRBV29-1 with TRBJ1-1, with D perhaps TRBD1 (5 bases). The CDR3 sequence is 11 residues long. CDR1 and CDR2 from the germline V gene are SQVTM and ANQGSEA. The V and J ends lost 2 bases and 7 bases respectively, with 8 bases between them. The CDR3 sequence: CSVERGSEAFF. CDR3 bases: TGCAGCGTTGAAAGGGGAAGTGAAGCTTTCTTT. The full variable domain, its missing parts supplied by reference TRBV29-1 and TRBJ1-1, is SAVISQKPSRDICQRGTSLTIQCQVDSQVTMMFWYRQQPGQSLTLIATANQGSEATYESGFVIDKFPISRPNLTFSTLTVSNMSPEDSSIYLCSVERGSEAFFGQGTRLTVV.

V and J are TRBV5-4 and TRBJ2-7; 11 bases agree with TRBD2. The germline V gene has CDR1 SGHNT and CDR2 YYREEE (reference sequence). The V segment lost 3 bases and the J segment 4 bases; nucleotides outside the gene matches: 6. The CDR3 has 15 residues. CDR3 sequence reads: CASSWAGTSGYEQYF. CDR3 sequence (DNA): TGTGCCAGCAGCTGGGCCGGGACTAGCGGTTACGAGCAGTACTTC.

CDR3 DNA: TGTGCCAGCAGTGATGAGAGGGGGCGTGGGTATGGCTACACCTTC. This translates into CASSDERGRGYGYTF. V usage is TRBV6-1 and J usage is TRBJ1-2, with 7 bases matching TRBD1. Per the germline V gene, CDR1 is MNHNS and CDR2 is SASEGT. V lost 3 bases to trimming and J lost 5 bases; unmatched junction nucleotides: 9. The CDR3 has 15 residues.

This clone was seen just once. The chain recombines TRBV9 with TRBJ2-3, with D maybe TRBD2 (5 bases). The V end was cut by 4 bases, the J end by 5 bases, with 17 bases between. Germline V gene sequence: CDR1 SGDLS, CDR2 YYNGEE. This CDR3 region has 15 residues. CDR3 loop: CASSLRLGSGDTQYF. The CDR3 coding sequence is TGTGCCAGCAGCCTCCGACTGGGCAGCGGAGATACGCAGTATTTT.

The V gene is TRBV2, the J gene TRBJ1-1; no clear D gene. This CDR3 is 13 amino acids long. V lost 6 bases, J lost 0 bases, and 8 bases lay in between. Germline assignment: CDR1 SNHLY and CDR2 FYNNEI. The CDR3 region is CASRADLNTEAFF. The CDR3 nucleotides are TGTGCCAGCAGGGCAGACTTGAACACTGAAGCTTTCTTT.

This clone showed up just once. The chain links TRBV9 to TRBJ1-2; D might be TRBD1 (5 bases). This CDR3 contains 11 residues. The germline V gene encodes CDR1 SGDLS and CDR2 YYNGEE. V was clipped by 4 bases and J by 4 bases, with 5 bases between them. CDR3 protein: CASSRGYGYTF. The CDR3 DNA reads TGTGCCAGCAGCAGGGGCTATGGCTACACCTTC.

The chain is built from TRBV10-3 and TRBJ2-7, with unresolved D. The CDR3 sequence is 11 residues long. The germline V gene encodes CDR1 ENHRY and CDR2 SYGVKD. The V end was cut by 4 bases, the J end by 5 bases, with 6 bases between. For the CDR3, the DNA is TGTGCCATCAGTGGACTCCACGAGCAGTACTTC. Translated, it gives CAISGLHEQYF.

The V and J genes are TRBV27 and TRBJ2-7; D might be TRBD2 (6 bases). Germline V CDR1 and CDR2: MNHEY, SMNVEV (reference sequence). CDR3 length: 14 amino acids. V lost 3 bases to trimming and J lost 4 bases, with 13 bases between them. CDR3 DNA sequence: TGTGCCAGCAGTTTCGGGACTGATCTTTACGAGCAGTACTTC. It encodes CASSFGTDLYEQYF.

The chain combines TRBV19 with TRBJ1-2; 12 bases are a match to TRBD1. Trimming at V came to 4 bases and at J to 12 bases, leaving 9 bases not matched to a gene. In germline, CDR1 is LNHDA, CDR2 SQIVND (reference sequence). The CDR3 consists of 14 residues. CDR3 amino acids: CASSTAPGTGGNTF. Here the CDR3 DNA reads TGTGCCAGTAGTACTGCGCCCGGGACAGGGGGCAACACCTTC.

The chain joins TRBV5-1 to TRBJ2-2; D gene uncertain. CDR3 length: 15 amino acids. The germline V gene encodes CDR1 SGHRS and CDR2 YFSETQ. Between the trimmed V and J ends, which lost 4 bases and 1 base, there was a span of 11 bases. Here the CDR3 reads CASSPQELNTGELFF. DNA for the CDR3: TGCGCCAGCAGCCCCCAGGAACTGAACACCGGGGAGCTGTTTTTT.

The genes are TRBV6-5 and TRBJ1-1; 8 nucleotides align to TRBD1. Germline CDR1 is MNHEY and CDR2 is SVGAGI. V was clipped by 6 bases and J by 10 bases; unmatched bases: 13. The length of the CDR3 is 14 residues. The CDR3 is CASRRDRGNSRAFF. For the CDR3, the DNA is TGTGCCAGCAGAAGAGACAGGGGTAACTCACGAGCTTTCTTT.

J is TRBJ1-6 and V is TRBV5-1, with D uncertain. V was shortened by 0 bases and J by 12 bases, with 10 bases between the two germline ends. The CDR3 contains 13 residues. Looked up from germline, CDR1 is SGHRS and CDR2 is YFSETQ. The CDR3 region has the DNA TGCGCCAGCAGCTTGGATGAGGGCCTACCCCTCCACTTT. Translated: CASSLDEGLPLHF.

V is TRBV7-7 and J is TRBJ1-1, with 9 bases lining up with TRBD1. The CDR3 length is 18 residues. Germline CDR1 SSHAT, CDR2 FNYEAQ (reference sequence). V was clipped by 0 bases and J by 3 bases; unmatched bases: 11. CDR3 region: CASSLAPGTGKKDTEAFF. CDR3 nucleotides: TGTGCCAGCAGCTTAGCCCCCGGGACAGGGAAAAAGGACACTGAAGCTTTCTTT.

This chain connects TRBV6-5 to TRBJ1-2, with 11 nucleotides matching TRBD1. Germline CDR1 reads MNHEY; CDR2 reads SVGAGI. The V segment lost 6 bases and the J segment 5 bases; nucleotides outside the gene matches: 8. This CDR3 has 15 amino acids. CDR3 residues: CASRVRTGGEYGYTF. The CDR3 DNA follows: TGTGCCAGCAGAGTGCGGACAGGGGGCGAGTATGGCTACACCTTC.

This clone was detected a few times. The chain carries TRBV29-1 and TRBJ1-4; no firm D call. CDR3 length: 14 residues. Deletions cut 3 bases from V and 3 bases from J, with 11 bases between. CDR1 is SQVTM and CDR2 is ANQGSEA in the germline V gene. CDR3 amino acids: CSVEGSGPNEKLFF. The CDR3 DNA reads TGCAGCGTTGAGGGGAGCGGTCCTAATGAAAAACTGTTTTTT.

The chain employs TRBV5-1 and TRBJ1-6; unclear D gene. The length of the CDR3 is 15 residues. Trimming left V 5 bases short and J 6 bases short, with 15 bases between. Germline V lookup: CDR1 SGHRS, CDR2 YFSETQ. For the CDR3, the DNA is TGCGCCAGCAGTACGGGGAGGCCATCTAATTCACCCCTCCACTTT. Residues: CASSTGRPSNSPLHF.

V usage is TRBV27 and J usage is TRBJ1-2; TRBD1 agrees at 9 bases. CDR1 and CDR2 (germline): MNHEY, SMNVEV (reference sequence). The CDR3 totals 15 residues. J lost 5 bases, V lost 6 bases, and 10 bases had no gene match. The CDR3 DNA reads TGTGCCAGCAGGCGCCAGGGACAGGGAATATATGGCTACACCTTC. It is translated as CASRRQGQGIYGYTF.

J is TRBJ1-2 and V is TRBV21-1; the table calls TRBD1, which could not be checked here. TRBV21-1 is a recognized pseudogene. CDR3 length: 17 amino acids. CDR3 DNA: TGTGCCAGCAGCAAAGAATTTGAGGGACAGTCCCTCTATGGCTACACCTTC. It yields the protein CASSKEFEGQSLYGYTF.

J is TRBJ2-7 and V is TRBV27, with D maybe TRBD1 (6 bases). Germline CDR1 MNHEY, CDR2 SMNVEV (reference sequence). This CDR3 is built from 14 residues. V was trimmed by 6 bases and J by 4 bases, leaving 16 bases between them. CDR3 sequence: CASRPRGGMYEQYF. The CDR3 region has the DNA TGTGCCAGCAGACCCCGAGGGGGTATGTACGAGCAGTACTTC.

The chain joins TRBV6-2 or TRBV6-3 to TRBJ1-1, with 7 bases lining up with TRBD1. V lost 2 bases and J lost 7; bases outside the gene matches: 4. Germline V gene sequence: CDR1 MNHEY, CDR2 SVGEGT. This CDR3 is 13 amino acids long. This CDR3 is CASSYRGRGEAFF. CDR3 in DNA: TGTGCCAGCAGTTACAGGGGGCGCGGTGAAGCTTTCTTT.

The genes are TRBV7-9 and TRBJ1-3, with 7 bases aligning to TRBD1. Germline V gene lookup returns CDR1 SEHNR and CDR2 FQNEAQ (reference sequence). The V gene end was trimmed by 4 bases and the J gene end by 0 bases; junction bases not matched to a gene: 6. The CDR3 is made up of 16 amino acids. The CDR3 here is CASSWGQSDSGNTIYF. CDR3 in DNA: TGTGCCAGCAGCTGGGGACAGTCGGACTCTGGAAACACCATATATTTT.

The chain uses TRBV11-2 and TRBJ2-7; possible D gene TRBD2, 5 bases. Germline values: CDR1 SGHAT, CDR2 FQNNGV. Trimming cost V 1 base and J 3 bases, with 10 bases left between them. The CDR3 runs to 14 residues. As DNA, the CDR3 is TGTGCCAGCAGCTTAGCCGGGATCGGCTACGAGCAGTACTTC. It translates to CASSLAGIGYEQYF.

This chain links TRBV4-1 with TRBJ2-2; 8 nucleotides line up with TRBD1. V trimming: 4 bases; J trimming: 5 bases; junction bases outside the gene matches: 6. This CDR3 is 15 amino acids long. Germline loops: CDR1 MGHRA, CDR2 YSYEKL. CDR3 region: CASSRGQGGTGELFF. In DNA, the CDR3 is TGCGCCAGCAGCCGAGGACAGGGAGGTACCGGGGAGCTGTTTTTT.

The chain joins TRBV10-2 to TRBJ1-2; TRBD1 matches 9 bases. With V trimmed by 4 bases and J by 1 base, 7 bases remained unmatched. This CDR3 has 16 residues. In germline, CDR1 is WSHSY, CDR2 SAAADI. CDR3 loop: CASSATGGIFNYGYTF. The CDR3 DNA is TGCGCCAGCAGTGCGACAGGGGGAATATTTAACTATGGCTACACCTTC.

The chain is built from TRBV5-1 and TRBJ2-2; 10 nucleotides agree with TRBD1. From germline, CDR1 is SGHRS and CDR2 YFSETQ. The J segment lost 6 bases and the V segment lost 4 bases, leaving 6 bases of the junction unmatched. The CDR3 runs to 15 residues. The CDR3 region has the DNA TGCGCCAGCAGCATGCGAGGGACAGGGGCCGGGGAGCTGTTTTTT. It is translated as CASSMRGTGAGELFF.

CDR3: CASSPTGGKYEQYF. The CDR3 coding sequence is TGTGCCAGCAGCCCGACAGGGGGCAAATACGAGCAGTACTTC. This sequence joins TRBV5-5 and TRBJ2-7; 10 nucleotides agree with TRBD1. V trimming: 4 bases; J trimming: 4 bases; junction bases outside the gene matches: 5. This CDR3 has 14 residues. CDR1 is SGHKS and CDR2 is YYEKEE in the germline V gene (reference sequence).